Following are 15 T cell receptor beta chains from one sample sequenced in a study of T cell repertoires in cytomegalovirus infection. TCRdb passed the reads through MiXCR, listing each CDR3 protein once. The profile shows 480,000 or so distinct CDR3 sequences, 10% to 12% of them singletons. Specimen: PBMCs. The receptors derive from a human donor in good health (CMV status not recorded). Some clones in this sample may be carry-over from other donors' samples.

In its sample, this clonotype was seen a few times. CDR3 DNA: TGCGCCAGCAGCTTGGTACAGGGATTCTACGAGCAGTACTTC. Translating gives CASSLVQGFYEQYF. The rearrangement joins TRBV5-1 to TRBJ2-7, with D tentatively TRBD1 (6 bases). Germline assignment: CDR1 SGHRS and CDR2 YFSETQ. The CDR3 loop spans 14 amino acids. The V end was cut by 0 bases, the J end by 3 bases, with 10 bases between.

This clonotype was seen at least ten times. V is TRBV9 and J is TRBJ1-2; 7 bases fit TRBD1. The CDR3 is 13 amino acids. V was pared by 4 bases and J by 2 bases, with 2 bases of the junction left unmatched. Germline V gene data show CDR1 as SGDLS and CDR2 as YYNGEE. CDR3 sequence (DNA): TGTGCCAGCAGCTCAGGGGGGAACTATGGCTACACCTTC. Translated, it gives CASSSGGNYGYTF. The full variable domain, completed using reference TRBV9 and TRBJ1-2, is DSGVTQTPKHLITATGQRVTLRCSPRSGDLSVYWYQQSLDQGLQFLIQYYNGEERAKGNILERFSAQQFPDLHSELNLSSLELGDSALYFCASSSGGNYGYTFGSGTRLTVV.

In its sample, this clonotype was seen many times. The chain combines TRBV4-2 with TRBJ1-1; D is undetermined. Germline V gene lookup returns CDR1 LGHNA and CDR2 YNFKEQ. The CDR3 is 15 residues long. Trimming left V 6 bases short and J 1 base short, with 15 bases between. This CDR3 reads CASRIDLQTNTEAFF. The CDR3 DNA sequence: TGTGCCAGCAGAATAGATTTACAGACGAACACTGAAGCTTTCTTT.

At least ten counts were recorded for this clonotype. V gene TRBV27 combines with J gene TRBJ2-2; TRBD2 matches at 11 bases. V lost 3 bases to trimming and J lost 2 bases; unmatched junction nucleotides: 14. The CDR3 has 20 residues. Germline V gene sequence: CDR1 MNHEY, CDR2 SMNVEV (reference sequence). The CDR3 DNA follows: TGTGCCAGCAGTTTTAGATTTCCGACTAGCGGGGACATCAACACCGGGGAGCTGTTTTTT. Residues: CASSFRFPTSGDINTGELFF.

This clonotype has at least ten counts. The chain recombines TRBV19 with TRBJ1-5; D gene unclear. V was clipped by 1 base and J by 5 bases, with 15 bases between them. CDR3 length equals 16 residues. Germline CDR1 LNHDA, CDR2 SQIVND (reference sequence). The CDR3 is CASSIGRQRSYQPQHF. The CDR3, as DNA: TGTGCCAGTAGTATAGGGAGGCAGCGGTCTTATCAGCCCCAGCATTTT.

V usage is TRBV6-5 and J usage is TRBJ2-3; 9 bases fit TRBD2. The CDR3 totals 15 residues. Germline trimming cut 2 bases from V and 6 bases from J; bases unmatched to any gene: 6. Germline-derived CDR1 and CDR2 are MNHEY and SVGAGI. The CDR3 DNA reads TGTGCCAGCAGTTACAGCCGGACTAGCGTGGATACGCAGTATTTT. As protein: CASSYSRTSVDTQYF.

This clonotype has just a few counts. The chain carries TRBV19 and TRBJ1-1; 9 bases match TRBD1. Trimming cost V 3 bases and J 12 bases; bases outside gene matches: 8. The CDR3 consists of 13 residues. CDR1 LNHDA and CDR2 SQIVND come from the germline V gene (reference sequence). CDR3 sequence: CASSITGTGSTFF. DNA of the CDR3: TGTGCCAGTAGTATCACCGGGACAGGGTCAACTTTCTTT. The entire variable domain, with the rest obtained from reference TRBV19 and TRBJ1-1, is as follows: DGGITQSPKYLFRKEGQNVTLSCEQNLNHDAMYWYRQDPGQGLRLIYYSQIVNDFQKGDIAEGYSVSREKKESFPLTVTSAQKNPTAFYLCASSITGTGSTFFGQGTRLTVV.

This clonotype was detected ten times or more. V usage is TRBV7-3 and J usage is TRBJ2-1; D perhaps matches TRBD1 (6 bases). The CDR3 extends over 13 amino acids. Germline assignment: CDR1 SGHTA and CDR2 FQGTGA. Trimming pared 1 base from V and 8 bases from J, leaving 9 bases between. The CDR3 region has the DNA TGTGCCAGCAGCTTAAATCAGGGGTATGAGCAGTTCTTC. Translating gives CASSLNQGYEQFF.

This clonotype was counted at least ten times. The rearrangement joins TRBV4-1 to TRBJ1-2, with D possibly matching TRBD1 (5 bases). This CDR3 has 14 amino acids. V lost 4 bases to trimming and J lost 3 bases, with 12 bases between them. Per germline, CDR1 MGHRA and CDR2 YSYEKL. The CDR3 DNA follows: TGCGCCAGCAGCCCCGGCCCGGGGGACTATGGCTACACCTTC. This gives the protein CASSPGPGDYGYTF.

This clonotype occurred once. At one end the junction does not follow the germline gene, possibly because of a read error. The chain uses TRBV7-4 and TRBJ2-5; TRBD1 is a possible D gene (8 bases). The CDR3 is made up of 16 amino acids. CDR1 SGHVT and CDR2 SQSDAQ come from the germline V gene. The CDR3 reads CASRSPTGGGGETQCF. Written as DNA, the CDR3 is TGTGCCAGCAGATCCCCAACAGGGGGGGGGGGGGAGACCCAGTGCTTC.

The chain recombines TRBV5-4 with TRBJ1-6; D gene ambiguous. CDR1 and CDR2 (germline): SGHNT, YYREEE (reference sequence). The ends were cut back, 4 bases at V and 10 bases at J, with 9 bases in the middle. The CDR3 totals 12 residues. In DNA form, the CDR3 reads TGTGCCAGCAGCCCCGAGGGATCACCCCTCCACTTT. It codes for CASSPEGSPLHF.

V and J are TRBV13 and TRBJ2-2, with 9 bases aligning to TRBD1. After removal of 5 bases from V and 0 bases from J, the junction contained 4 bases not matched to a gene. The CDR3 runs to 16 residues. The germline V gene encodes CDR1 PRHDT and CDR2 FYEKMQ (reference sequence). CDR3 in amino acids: CASSPGQGPNTGELFF. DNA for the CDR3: TGTGCCAGCAGCCCCGGACAGGGGCCGAACACCGGGGAGCTGTTTTTT.

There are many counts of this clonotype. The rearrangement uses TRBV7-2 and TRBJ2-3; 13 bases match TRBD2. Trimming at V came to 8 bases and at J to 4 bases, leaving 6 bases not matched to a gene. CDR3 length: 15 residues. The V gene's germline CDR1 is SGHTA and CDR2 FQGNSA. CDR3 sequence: CASGRGLAGADTQYF. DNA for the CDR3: TGTGCCAGCGGGAGAGGACTAGCGGGAGCAGATACGCAGTATTTT.

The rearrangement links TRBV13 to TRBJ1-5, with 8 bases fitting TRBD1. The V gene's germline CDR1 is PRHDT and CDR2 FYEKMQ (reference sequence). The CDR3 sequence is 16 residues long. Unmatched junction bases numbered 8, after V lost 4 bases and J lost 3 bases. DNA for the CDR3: TGTGCCAGCAGCTCCGGACAGGGCGTGAACAATCAGCCCCAGCATTTT. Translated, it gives CASSSGQGVNNQPQHF.

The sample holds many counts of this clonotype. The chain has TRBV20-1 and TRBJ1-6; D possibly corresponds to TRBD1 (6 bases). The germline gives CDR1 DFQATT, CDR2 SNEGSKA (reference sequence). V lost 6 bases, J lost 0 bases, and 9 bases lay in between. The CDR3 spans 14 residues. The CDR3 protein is CSATDSSYNSPLHF. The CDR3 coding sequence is TGCAGTGCAACGGACAGCTCCTATAATTCACCCCTCCACTTT.